Presented here are 20 T cell receptor beta chains from one specimen sequenced in a study of T cells in Graves' hyperthyroidism and ophthalmopathy. Researchers amplified the TCR beta CDR3 regions from RNA transcripts. The study used the HTBI primer set for a first-round RT-PCR of the TCR CDR3. Each CDR3 protein is one row after TCRdb ran MiXCR on the multiplex PCR reads. The table lists more than 300,000 distinct CDR3 sequences, more than 14% of them singletons. The sequenced sample consisted of blood. These receptors all stem from a woman between 25 and 40 years old with Graves' ophthalmopathy.

In this sample, this clonotype turned up many times. The CDR3 here is CASSPPRTGGLADTQYF. As DNA, the CDR3 is TGTGCCAGCAGTCCACCCCGGACAGGGGGCTTAGCAGATACGCAGTATTTT. The chain carries TRBV6-2 or TRBV6-3 and TRBJ2-3; 11 positions agree with TRBD1. The CDR3 is made up of 17 amino acids. V lost 5 bases to trimming and J lost 4 bases; unmatched junction nucleotides: 11. CDR1 MNHEY and CDR2 SVGEGT come from the germline V gene.

The chain combines TRBV7-3 with TRBJ2-1; TRBD2 agrees at 10 bases. V gave up 1 base and J gave up 2 bases; unmatched junction bases: 11. The CDR3 runs to 19 residues. Germline values: CDR1 SGHTA, CDR2 FQGTGA. The CDR3 spells CASSLRASGGLQTYNEQFF. CDR3 in DNA: TGTGCCAGCAGCTTAAGGGCTAGCGGGGGCCTCCAGACCTACAATGAGCAGTTCTTC.

This clonotype has at least ten counts. The chain combines TRBV18 with TRBJ2-7, with no clear D. The length of the CDR3 is 14 residues. V shed 6 bases and J shed 4 bases, with 16 bases lying between them. Germline V gene data show CDR1 as KGHSH and CDR2 as LQKENI. The CDR3 protein is CASSQRRADYEQYF. The DNA of the CDR3 is TGTGCCAGCTCGCAAAGAAGGGCCGATTACGAGCAGTACTTC.

This clonotype was observed at least ten times. This chain uses TRBV30 with TRBJ1-1; weak D call: TRBD1 (5 bases). The CDR3 has 13 residues. Trimming removed 3 bases at V and 2 bases at J, with 10 bases between. Germline CDR1 GTSNPN, CDR2 SVGIG (reference sequence). The DNA for the CDR3 is TGTGCCTGGAGCGGACAAGCAAACACTGAAGCTTTCTTT. Protein product: CAWSGQANTEAFF. Variable domain in full (rest from reference TRBV30 and TRBJ1-1): SQTIHQWPATLVQPVGSPLSLECTVEGTSNPNLYWYRQAAGRGLQLLFYSVGIGQISSEVPQNLSASRPQDRQFILSSKKLLLSDSGFYLCAWSGQANTEAFFGQGTRLTVV.

This clonotype showed up many times. V gene TRBV20-1 combines with J gene TRBJ2-7; D call uncertain. CDR3 size: 14 residues. The germline V gene has CDR1 DFQATT and CDR2 SNEGSKA (reference sequence). V was shortened by 3 bases and J by 5 bases, with 17 bases between the two germline ends. This CDR3 reads CSASVGVDWHEQYF. Here the CDR3 DNA reads TGCAGTGCTAGCGTTGGAGTAGACTGGCACGAGCAGTACTTC.

As regards this clonotype: A much larger clone sits a single nucleotide away, making a read error possible. Here the CDR3 omits its conserved ending phenylalanine or tryptophan, so a read error is the likely source. The chain carries TRBV9 and TRBJ1-1, with 9 bases fitting TRBD1. V shed 0 bases and J 7 bases; nucleotides not matched to a gene: 7. This CDR3 is built from 15 residues. Germline V CDR1 and CDR2: SGDLS, YYNGEE. The CDR3 loop is CASSVVRTGENEAFL. In DNA form, the CDR3 reads TGTGCCAGCAGCGTAGTTCGGACAGGGGAGAATGAAGCTTTCCTT.

The chain couples TRBV5-5 to TRBJ1-5, with TRBD1 as a possible D gene (5 bases). The germline gives CDR1 SGHKS, CDR2 YYEKEE (reference sequence). This CDR3 spans 14 amino acids. V shed 0 bases and J shed 8 bases, with 12 bases lying between them. The CDR3 loop reads CASSLAGGNEPQHF. CDR3 DNA: TGTGCCAGCAGCTTGGCGGGGGGGAATGAGCCCCAGCATTTT.

V gene TRBV2 combines with J gene TRBJ2-3; the D is unclear. The CDR3 totals 14 residues. The ends were cut back, 4 bases at V and 0 bases at J, with 8 bases in the middle. Germline CDR1 SNHLY, CDR2 FYNNEI. The DNA of the CDR3 is TGTGCCAGCAGTGTACGGACCAGCACAGATACGCAGTATTTT. Amino acid sequence: CASSVRTSTDTQYF.

Only a few counts were recorded for this clonotype. This chain connects TRBV15 to TRBJ2-3; 9 nucleotides match TRBD2. The trim removed 4 bases at V and 5 bases at J, leaving 13 bases unmatched. Germline-derived CDR1 and CDR2 are LNHNV and YYDKDF (reference sequence). The CDR3 is made up of 17 amino acids. The DNA for the CDR3 is TGTGCCACCAGCATAGCGGGGTTAGCGGGGGATGGAGATACGCAGTATTTT. As protein: CATSIAGLAGDGDTQYF.

This clonotype was observed at least ten times. This chain uses TRBV7-2 with TRBJ1-5; D gene unclear. Germline V gene sequence: CDR1 SGHTA, CDR2 FQGNSA. V shed 3 bases and J shed 0 bases, with 15 bases lying between them. CDR3 length: 17 amino acids. CDR3 nucleotide sequence: TGTGCCAGCAGCTTGGGCAATTGGGGAGATAGCAATCAGCCCCAGCATTTT. This codes for CASSLGNWGDSNQPQHF.

This clonotype was recorded many times. The CDR3 DNA reads TGTGCCAGCAGCGTGGACACGACAGGGGGCGTAAAAGTGACCCAGTACTTC. Amino acid sequence: CASSVDTTGGVKVTQYF. The chain couples TRBV9 to TRBJ2-5, with 10 bases aligning to TRBD1. The CDR3 loop spans 17 amino acids. With 2 bases clipped from V and 7 bases from J, the junction kept 14 bases outside the gene matches. CDR1 and CDR2 (germline): SGDLS, YYNGEE.

The J gene is TRBJ2-2, the V gene TRBV5-4; TRBD2 matches 13 bases. CDR1 and CDR2 from the germline V gene are SGHNT and YYREEE (reference sequence). This CDR3 is built from 16 residues. V shed 5 bases, J shed 7 bases, and the junction held 8 bases outside the gene matches. The CDR3 coding sequence is TGTGCCAGCAGGACACTAGCGGGGGGGCAAGTCGGGGAGCTGTTTTTT. As protein: CASRTLAGGQVGELFF.

This chain joins TRBV7-9 and TRBJ2-6; 9 positions agree with TRBD1. Trimming cost V 8 bases and J 4 bases; bases outside gene matches: 9. The CDR3 runs 16 residues. CDR1 is SEHNR and CDR2 is FQNEAQ in the germline V gene (reference sequence). In nucleotides, the CDR3 is TGTGCCAGCGGCAAGACAGGGGGGCTCGGGGCCAACGTCCTGACTTTC. Encoded protein: CASGKTGGLGANVLTF.

This clonotype was seen only a few times. The V gene is TRBV7-6, the J gene TRBJ2-1; D may be TRBD1 (6 bases). Germline loops: CDR1 SGHVS, CDR2 FNYEAQ. V lost 5 bases and J 8 bases, leaving 10 bases between the germline ends. This CDR3 region has 12 residues. Written as DNA, the CDR3 is TGTGCCAGCAGCCACAGGGACGATGAGCAGTTCTTC. It specifies CASSHRDDEQFF.

At least ten counts were recorded for this clonotype. This chain links TRBV20-1 with TRBJ2-3; 9 bases align to TRBD2. The CDR3 loop spans 14 amino acids. Germline V lookup: CDR1 DFQATT, CDR2 SNEGSKA (reference sequence). Trimming took 3 bases from V and 3 from J; bases not matched to a gene: 4. CDR3 sequence: CSASELAGTDTQYF. In DNA, the CDR3 is TGCAGTGCTAGCGAGCTAGCGGGGACAGATACGCAGTATTTT.

Comments on this clonotype: A much larger clone lies a single base off, so this may be a read error. The chain carries TRBV5-1 and TRBJ2-3, with TRBD1 as a possible D gene (5 bases). Trimming cost V 7 bases and J 3 bases, with 15 bases left between them. CDR1 and CDR2 (germline): SGHRS, YFSETQ. The CDR3 spans 14 residues. CDR3 coding DNA: TGCGCCAGCCGGAGCAGGGTTGGTACAGATACGCAGTATTTT. It translates to CASRSRVGTDTQYF.

The table lists this clonotype with many counts. This chain links TRBV29-1 with TRBJ1-1, with TRBD1 matching over 8 bases. This CDR3 comprises 12 residues. Trimming cost V 7 bases and J 0 bases; bases outside gene matches: 1. Germline V lookup: CDR1 SQVTM, CDR2 ANQGSEA. The CDR3 here is CSADRVNTEAFF. DNA for the CDR3: TGCAGCGCGGACAGGGTGAACACTGAAGCTTTCTTT.

The chain combines TRBV6-1 with TRBJ2-6; 7 bases fit TRBD1. This CDR3 has 17 residues. Trimming removed 5 bases from V and 2 bases from J; junction bases left unmatched: 9. Germline-derived CDR1 and CDR2 are MNHNS and SASEGT. CDR3: CASSPDRAQTGANVLTF. DNA of the CDR3: TGTGCCAGCAGTCCCGACAGGGCCCAGACTGGGGCCAACGTCCTGACTTTC.

This clonotype was counted many times. The chain carries TRBV5-5 and TRBJ1-1, with D possibly being TRBD1 (6 bases). V was shortened by 0 bases and J by 5 bases, with 8 bases between the two germline ends. The CDR3 is 13 residues long. Germline V gene data show CDR1 as SGHKS and CDR2 as YYEKEE (reference sequence). The CDR3 DNA follows: TGTGCCAGCAGCTTGGTCCAGGGGACTGAAGCTTTCTTT. Encoded protein: CASSLVQGTEAFF.

As regards this clonotype: At one end, the junction sequence differs from germline, possibly due to a read error. The V and J genes are TRBV5-8 and TRBJ1-1, with D possibly matching TRBD1 (5 bases). CDR1 is SGHTS and CDR2 is YDEGEE in the germline V gene. CDR3 length equals 16 residues. The CDR3 DNA follows: TGTGCCAACAGCTCAATTTATCGGGGGGAGGACACTGAAGCTTTCTTT. It yields the protein CANSSIYRGEDTEAFF.